The source of this TCR beta chain is a study of Ad26.COV2.S vaccination and SARS-CoV-2 variants. Produced via immunoSEQ multiplex PCR; TCRdb's table is partial and in-frame only. The sample includes hundreds of thousands of clones, 89% of them seen just once. Study-wide findings and caveats: Across vaccine and placebo recipients, the breadth of non-spike TCRs was similar. Total T cell responses were possibly underestimated by TCR breadth and depth analyses. Individuals receiving vaccine had higher spike-specific TCR breadth than placebo recipients did.

Documented treatment: 19 received Ad26.COV2.S at low or high dose, single or two shots; 5 received placebo; per-sample allocation not given. Material that was analyzed had been drawn on day 63 after the first vaccine or placebo injection. This adult donor, from Boston, was 18-55 years old. Germline-derived CDR1 and CDR2 are SGHNT and YENEEA. Trimming pared 5 bases from V and 6 bases from J, leaving 13 bases between. The CDR3 sequence is 13 residues long. About this clone: Its antigen is unknown.

The chain recombines TRBV11-3 with TRBJ1-1; tentative D call: TRBD1 (6 bases). The starting material was peripheral blood, obtained in a trial of Ad26.COV2.S vaccine versus placebo. The origin of this receptor is a person between 18 and 65 years old who received the Ad26.COV2.S COVID-19 vaccine or a placebo. The DNA for the CDR3 is TGTGCCAGCAGCAAGATGCGACAGGCTGAAGCTTTCTTT. The encoded protein is CASSKMRQAEAFF.